This T cell receptor beta chain was identified during a study of identical twins. Trimming removed 0 bases from V and 5 bases from J, with 7 bases in between. This CDR3 has 13 residues. Germline V gives CDR1 SGHTA, CDR2 FQGTGA. This clonotype was seen more than once but under ten times. One entry per CDR3 protein, called by TCRdb with MiXCR from the 5' RACE reads. Of around 500,000 distinct CDR3 sequences listed, approximately 15% are singletons. These data also featured in a second study, about yellow fever vaccine responses in identical twins.

The receptor comes from a woman aged 18-29 years in good health. The sequenced sample consisted of CD4+ T cells sorted from blood. The chain carries TRBV7-3 and TRBJ1-2; D not resolved. The CDR3: CASSLTYGYGYTF. The CDR3 coding sequence is TGTGCCAGCAGCTTAACGTACGGGTATGGCTACACCTTC.